The source of this T cell receptor (beta chain) is a study of blood T cell repertoires in COVID-19. At the level of the study: PBMCs, B-cell-depleted T cells, or T cells provided the cDNA or gDNA that made up the material.

The table came from immunoSEQ multiplex PCR; TCRdb's copy has only in-frame clones and leaves some out. The table shows 150,000 or so clones, with approximately 80% occurring only once. With V trimmed by 4 bases and J by 2 bases, 5 bases remained unmatched. CDR1 is KGHSH, CDR2 LQKENI, per germline. This CDR3 spans 14 amino acids. This chain uses TRBV18 with TRBJ2-7; 7 bases map to TRBD1. The TCR was taken from a human donor in a cohort sampled during active COVID-19. The material sequenced was peripheral blood. CDR3 region: CASSRSGQTYEQYF. In nucleotides, the CDR3 is TGTGCCAGCTCACGGTCGGGACAGACCTACGAGCAGTACTTC.